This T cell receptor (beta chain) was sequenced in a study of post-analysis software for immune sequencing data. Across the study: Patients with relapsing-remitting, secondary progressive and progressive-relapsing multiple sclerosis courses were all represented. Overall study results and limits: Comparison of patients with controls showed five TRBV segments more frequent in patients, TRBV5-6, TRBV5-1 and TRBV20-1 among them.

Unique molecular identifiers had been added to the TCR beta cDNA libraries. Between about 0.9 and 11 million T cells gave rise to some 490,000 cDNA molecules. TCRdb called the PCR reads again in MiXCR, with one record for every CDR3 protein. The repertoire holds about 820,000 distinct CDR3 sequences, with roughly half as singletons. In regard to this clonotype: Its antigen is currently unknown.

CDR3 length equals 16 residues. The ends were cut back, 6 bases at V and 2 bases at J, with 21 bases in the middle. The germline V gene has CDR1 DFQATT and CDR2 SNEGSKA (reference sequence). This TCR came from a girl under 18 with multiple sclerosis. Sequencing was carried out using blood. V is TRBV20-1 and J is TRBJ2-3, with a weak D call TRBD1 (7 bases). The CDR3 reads CSAPRGRGAATDTQYF. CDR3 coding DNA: TGCAGTGCCCCGAGGGGCAGGGGGGCAGCCACAGATACGCAGTATTTT.